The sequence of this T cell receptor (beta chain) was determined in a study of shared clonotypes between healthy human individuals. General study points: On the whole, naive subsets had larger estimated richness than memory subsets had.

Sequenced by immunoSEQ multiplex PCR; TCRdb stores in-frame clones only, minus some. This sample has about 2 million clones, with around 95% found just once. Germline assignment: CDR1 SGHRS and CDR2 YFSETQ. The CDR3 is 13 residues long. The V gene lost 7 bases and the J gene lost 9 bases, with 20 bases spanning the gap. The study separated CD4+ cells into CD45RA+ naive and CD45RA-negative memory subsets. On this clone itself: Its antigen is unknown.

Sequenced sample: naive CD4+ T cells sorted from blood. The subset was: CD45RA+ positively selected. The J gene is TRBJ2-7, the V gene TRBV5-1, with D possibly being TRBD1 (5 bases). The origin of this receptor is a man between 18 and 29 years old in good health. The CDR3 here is CASGSDIAISQYF. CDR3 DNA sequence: TGCGCCAGCGGCTCGGACATAGCTATATCGCAGTACTTC.